This T cell receptor (beta chain) was sequenced for a study of ipilimumab plus nivolumab after autologous stem cell transplantation. Across the study: Median doses per patient: a few ipilimumab, fewer than ten nivolumab. Both relapsed and primary refractory DLBCL were included. Whole-study results and caveats: TCR repertoire, Treg phenotype and gut microbiota reportedly support more study of this approach.

Remarks on this clone: Its antigen remains unknown.

Method: immunoSEQ multiplex PCR; TCRdb's copy keeps in-frame clones and lacks some. The sample lists some 15,000 clones, 81% occurring once. Patients got 3 mg/kg IV nivolumab weeks 1, 4, 7, 10, then biweekly through week 26. This CDR3 has 18 amino acids. V dropped 4 bases and J dropped 6; count of bases not matched to a gene: 15. CDR1 is SGHTA, CDR2 FQGNSA, per germline. The sequencing here drew on PBMCs, taken in a trial of ipilimumab plus nivolumab as post-transplant consolidation. The sequence derives from a male donor with diffuse large B-cell lymphoma. This chain links TRBV7-2 with TRBJ2-1; 10 bases agree with TRBD2. The CDR3 is CASSSRGLAGASGNEQFF. The CDR3 DNA is TGTGCCAGCAGCTCGCGGGGTCTAGCGGGGGCCTCGGGCAATGAGCAGTTCTTC.